The 29 T cell receptor beta chains below come from one sample, sequenced in a study of blood T cell repertoires in COVID-19. Clones were read by immunoSEQ multiplex PCR, and TCRdb kept only the in-frame ones, dropping some. The sample shows 150,000 or so clones, around 80% of them seen only once. The sequenced material came from peripheral blood. The receptor source for this set is a human donor with acute or convalescent COVID-19. The donor label of this sample is uncertain.

The V and J genes are TRBV7-6 and TRBJ1-4; no clear D. Germline V gives CDR1 SGHVS, CDR2 FNYEAQ. The CDR3 covers 15 residues. Trimming took 5 bases from V and 3 from J, leaving 13 bases between them. CDR3 sequence: CASSQSEGANEKLFF. In DNA, the CDR3 is TGTGCCAGCAGCCAGAGCGAAGGAGCTAATGAAAAACTGTTTTTT.

The chain combines TRBV12-1 with TRBJ2-7; the table's D gene call, TRBD2, was not cross checked with the DNA. TRBV12-1 is noted as a pseudogene. CDR3 length: 15 amino acids. This chain's CDR3 is CASSFARDGYYEQYF. CDR3 in DNA: TGTGCCAGCAGCTTTGCGCGGGACGGTTACTACGAGCAGTACTTC.

About this clone itself: The identical CDR3 is also encoded by other nucleotide sequences in the sample. This chain links TRBV6-5 with TRBJ2-7, with 8 positions matching TRBD1. CDR3 length equals 15 residues. V lost 6 bases, J lost 3 bases, and 10 bases stayed unmatched. Germline V gene lookup returns CDR1 MNHEY and CDR2 SVGAGI. CDR3 region: CASSPLGQGHYEQYF. In DNA form, the CDR3 reads TGTGCCAGCAGCCCCCTAGGACAGGGCCACTACGAGCAGTACTTC.

The gene calls are TRBV5-1 and TRBJ1-3; D remains ambiguous. CDR3 length: 11 amino acids. Germline V CDR1 and CDR2: SGHRS, YFSETQ. V lost 4 bases to trimming and J lost 6 bases, with 5 bases between them. The CDR3 sequence: CASSDTNTIYF. CDR3 sequence (DNA): TGCGCCAGCAGCGACACAAACACCATATATTTT.

V is TRBV6-2 or TRBV6-3 and J is TRBJ2-7, with D possibly TRBD2 on 5 matching bases. Trimming stripped 7 bases from V and 0 bases from J, with 13 bases between. Per germline, CDR1 MNHEY and CDR2 SVGEGT. The CDR3 extends over 14 amino acids. The CDR3 reads CASIPGGSSYEQYF. CDR3 in DNA: TGTGCCAGCATCCCCGGAGGTTCCTCCTACGAGCAGTACTTC.

J is TRBJ1-5 and V is TRBV19; tentative D call: TRBD1 (6 bases). CDR3 length: 14 amino acids. V was shortened by 2 bases and J by 5 bases, with 10 bases between the two germline ends. The germline V gene has CDR1 LNHDA and CDR2 SQIVND (reference sequence). The chain's CDR3 is CASSIRPGDQPQHF. In nucleotides, the CDR3 is TGTGCCAGTAGTATACGTCCAGGGGATCAGCCCCAGCATTTT.

The chain links TRBV6-1 to TRBJ1-2, with D unclear. The CDR3 spans 14 residues. Germline V gene data show CDR1 as MNHNS and CDR2 as SASEGT. Between the trimmed V and J ends, which lost 0 bases and 5 bases, there was a span of 10 bases. The DNA for the CDR3 is TGTGCCAGCAGTGAAGCGGTAGTACCGTATGGCTACACCTTC. Residues: CASSEAVVPYGYTF.

This chain uses TRBV7-2 with TRBJ1-2; D unresolved. V lost 1 base, J lost 10 bases, and 10 bases lay in between. Germline lookup yields CDR1 SGHTA and CDR2 FQGNSA. CDR3 length equals 12 residues. The chain's CDR3 is CASSLGLNIYTF. The DNA for the CDR3 is TGTGCCAGCAGCTTAGGCTTAAACATCTACACCTTC. The full variable domain, rest sourced from reference TRBV7-2 and TRBJ1-2, is GAGVSQSPSNKVTEKGKDVELRCDPISGHTALYWYRQSLGQGLEFLIYFQGNSAPDKSGLPSDRFSAERTGGSVSTLTIQRTQQEDSAVYLCASSLGLNIYTFGSGTRLTVV.

The rearrangement joins TRBV6-5 to TRBJ1-3, with TRBD1 as a possible D gene (5 bases). The germline V gene encodes CDR1 MNHEY and CDR2 SVGAGI. The ends were cut back, 6 bases at V and 2 bases at J, with 8 bases in the middle. The CDR3 totals 13 residues. CDR3 in amino acids: CASRQGTGNTIYF. The CDR3 DNA reads as TGTGCCAGCAGGCAGGGTACTGGAAACACCATATATTTT.

V is TRBV18 and J is TRBJ1-4; 7 bases are shared with TRBD1. This CDR3 is 16 amino acids long. V trimming: 6 bases; J trimming: 5 bases; junction bases outside the gene matches: 12. From germline, CDR1 is KGHSH and CDR2 LQKENI. DNA for the CDR3: TGTGCCAGCTCCCCCAGGGCTTGGACAGGAAATGAAAAACTGTTTTTT. It codes for CASSPRAWTGNEKLFF.

The chain combines TRBV27 with TRBJ2-1, with 7 bases aligning to TRBD1. V shed 6 bases and J 8 bases; nucleotides not matched to a gene: 7. The germline gives CDR1 MNHEY, CDR2 SMNVEV (reference sequence). The CDR3 sequence is 13 residues long. Here the CDR3 DNA reads TGTGCCAGCAGCCGTGACAGGGTTCATGAGCAGTTCTTC. This encodes CASSRDRVHEQFF.

The count of this clone is one. The chain uses TRBV5-1 and TRBJ2-1; 10 bases match TRBD2. Trimming cost V 3 bases and J 6 bases; bases outside gene matches: 6. The CDR3 totals 15 residues. From germline, CDR1 is SGHRS and CDR2 YFSETQ. The CDR3 spells CASSSSGGSGNEQFF. The CDR3 DNA reads TGCGCCAGCAGCTCTAGCGGGGGCTCCGGCAATGAGCAGTTCTTC.

The chain uses TRBV5-6 and TRBJ1-1; 9 bases are shared with TRBD1. Trimming cost V 6 bases and J 5 bases; bases outside gene matches: 14. Per germline, CDR1 SGHDT and CDR2 YYEEEE. CDR3 length: 16 amino acids. The CDR3 sequence: CASTANLDRGNTEAFF. Here the CDR3 DNA reads TGTGCCAGCACCGCAAACTTAGACAGGGGGAATACTGAAGCTTTCTTT.

The J gene is TRBJ2-7, the V gene TRBV7-9; 10 nucleotides match TRBD1. Trimming cost V 5 bases and J 2 bases; bases outside gene matches: 6. From germline, CDR1 is SEHNR and CDR2 FQNEAQ (reference sequence). The CDR3 contains 15 residues. In nucleotides, the CDR3 is TGTGCCAGCAGCATCGGACAGGGGGTAGCCTACGAGCAGTACTTC. Protein sequence: CASSIGQGVAYEQYF.

The rearrangement links TRBV29-1 to TRBJ2-3; TRBD2 matches 8 bases. V lost 3 bases and J lost 7; bases outside the gene matches: 9. CDR3 length: 14 residues. In germline, CDR1 is SQVTM, CDR2 ANQGSEA. The CDR3 DNA sequence: TGCAGCGTTGATCGTAGCGGGGTTAGGAATACGCAGTATTTT. It specifies CSVDRSGVRNTQYF.

V usage is TRBV4-3 and J usage is TRBJ1-1; D uncertain. The germline V gene encodes CDR1 LGHNA and CDR2 YSLEER. The CDR3 consists of 14 residues. Trimming stripped 0 bases from V and 7 bases from J, with 12 bases between. The CDR3, as DNA: TGCGCCAGCAGCCAAGATCTAGTTGAAAGTGAAGCTTTCTTT. Its translation: CASSQDLVESEAFF.

The chain employs TRBV18 and TRBJ2-6; D is possibly TRBD1 (6 bases). CDR1 is KGHSH, CDR2 LQKENI, per germline. The CDR3 has 19 residues. V was pared by 3 bases and J by 2 bases, with 20 bases between. The CDR3: CASSPVGLTGSTGANVLTF. In DNA, the CDR3 is TGTGCCAGCTCACCCGTGGGGCTAACAGGGTCTACTGGGGCCAACGTCCTGACTTTC.

This clone showed up just a few times. This chain uses TRBV5-1 with TRBJ2-3, with D perhaps TRBD1 (6 bases). Germline values: CDR1 SGHRS, CDR2 YFSETQ. V was clipped by 0 bases and J by 0 bases, with 14 bases between them. The CDR3 covers 17 residues. The CDR3 DNA follows: TGCGCCAGCAGCTTGGCCCCCCAAGGGGGTAGCACAGATACGCAGTATTTT. Protein product: CASSLAPQGGSTDTQYF.

This chain joins TRBV5-6 and TRBJ2-7; TRBD1 aligns across 8 bases. With 4 bases clipped from V and 5 bases from J, the junction kept 11 bases outside the gene matches. From germline, CDR1 is SGHDT and CDR2 YYEEEE. The CDR3 has 15 amino acids. CDR3: CASSRQGPPHDEQYF. The CDR3 DNA follows: TGTGCCAGCAGCCGACAGGGGCCACCCCACGACGAGCAGTACTTC. Using reference TRBV5-6 and TRBJ2-7 for the parts outside the CDR3, the full variable domain is DAGVTQSPTHLIKTRGQQVTLRCSPKSGHDTVSWYQQALGQGPQFIFQYYEEEERQRGNFPDRFSGHQFPNYSSELNVNALLLGDSALYLCASSRQGPPHDEQYFGPGTRLTVT.

This CDR3 is CASNPIPTNTGELFF. DNA of the CDR3: TGTGCCAGCAATCCGATACCTACGAACACCGGGGAGCTGTTTTTT. The genes are TRBV6-5 and TRBJ2-2, with D hard to call. The V gene's germline CDR1 is MNHEY and CDR2 SVGAGI. The CDR3 is 15 residues long. With 7 bases removed from V and 0 bases from J, the gap between germline ends came to 12 bases.

The chain links TRBV30 to TRBJ1-5, with D perhaps TRBD1 (5 bases). CDR1 GTSNPN and CDR2 SVGIG come from the germline V gene (reference sequence). This CDR3 region has 12 residues. Trimming stripped 8 bases from V and 3 bases from J, with 11 bases between. The DNA of the CDR3 is TGTGCCAGTGGGGGGTTCAATCAGCCCCAGCATTTT. Protein product: CASGGFNQPQHF.

This chain connects TRBV6-2 or TRBV6-3 to TRBJ1-5, with D tentatively TRBD1 (6 bases). The CDR3 length is 12 residues. Trimming pared 4 bases from V and 15 bases from J, leaving 16 bases between. Germline V gene lookup returns CDR1 MNHEY and CDR2 SVGEGT. The CDR3 is CASSSPWTVGHF. In DNA, the CDR3 is TGTGCCAGCAGTTCCCCCTGGACAGTCGGGCATTTT.

With regard to this clone: A junction end diverges from the germline sequence, so it may reflect a read error. The rearrangement uses TRBV19 and TRBJ1-2; D is ambiguous. Germline lookup yields CDR1 LNHDA and CDR2 SQIVND (reference sequence). CDR3 length: 14 amino acids. In nucleotides, the CDR3 is TGTGCCAGTAGTATAGATCGAGCCTCACGCCCTACAGCCTTC. Its translation is CASSIDRASRPTAF.

The rearrangement links TRBV5-4 to TRBJ1-1; D unclear. Per the germline V gene, CDR1 is SGHNT and CDR2 is YYREEE (reference sequence). CDR3 size: 14 residues. V lost 4 bases, J lost 2 bases, and 12 bases lay in between. CDR3 in amino acids: CASSPLLSNTEAFF. The CDR3 nucleotides read TGTGCCAGCAGCCCCCTGTTATCTAACACTGAAGCTTTCTTT.

J is TRBJ1-1 and V is TRBV13, with 8 bases identical to TRBD1. The length of the CDR3 is 13 residues. The trim removed 6 bases at V and 3 bases at J, leaving 3 bases unmatched. The germline CDR1 and CDR2 sequences are PRHDT and FYEKMQ (reference sequence). CDR3 sequence reads: CASSRDRYTEAFF. The CDR3 DNA follows: TGTGCCAGCAGTCGGGACAGGTACACTGAAGCTTTCTTT. Variable domain in full (rest from reference TRBV13 and TRBJ1-1): AAGVIQSPRHLIKEKRETATLKCYPIPRHDTVYWYQQGPGQDPQFLISFYEKMQSDKGSIPDRFSAQQFSDYHSELNMSSLELGDSALYFCASSRDRYTEAFFGQGTRLTVV.

V usage is TRBV19 and J usage is TRBJ2-4; D is undetermined. V gave up 4 bases and J gave up 0 bases, with 10 bases separating them. CDR1 is LNHDA and CDR2 is SQIVND in the germline V gene (reference sequence). The CDR3 has 15 residues. This chain's CDR3 is CASSSDTVAKNIQYF. The CDR3 region has the DNA TGTGCCAGTAGTAGTGACACCGTAGCCAAAAACATTCAGTACTTC.

The gene calls are TRBV9 and TRBJ1-1; 8 bases are shared with TRBD1. Germline V gives CDR1 SGDLS, CDR2 YYNGEE. The length of the CDR3 is 14 residues. V was clipped by 4 bases and J by 1 base; unmatched bases: 3. The DNA for the CDR3 is TGTGCCAGCAGCCCACAGGGGGGGAACACTGAAGCTTTCTTT. Protein product: CASSPQGGNTEAFF.

The CDR3 sequence is CASSPTGGNTIYF. The CDR3 region has the DNA TGCGCCAGCAGCCCAACGGGTGGAAACACCATATATTTT. The chain has TRBV10-2 and TRBJ1-3; D unclear. The ends were cut back, 6 bases at V and 3 bases at J, with 9 bases in the middle. Germline V gives CDR1 WSHSY, CDR2 SAAADI. The CDR3 contains 13 residues.

CDR3 DNA sequence: TGTGCCAGCAGCTTAGAGCGGGGGGGAACAGATACGCAGTATTTT. Its protein is CASSLERGGTDTQYF. The rearrangement joins TRBV5-4 to TRBJ2-3, with TRBD2 matching 10 bases. V lost 2 bases and J lost 3; bases outside the gene matches: 3. Germline V gene sequence: CDR1 SGHNT, CDR2 YYREEE (reference sequence). This CDR3 has 15 residues.